This T cell receptor (beta chain) was identified during a study of CD8+ T cells in alopecia areata. Looking at the study overall: Tofacitinib dosing lasted 6 to 18 months, which was then followed by 6 months off drug. Disease severity was quantified as SALT score of affected scalp area.

Germline assignment: CDR1 SNHLY and CDR2 FYNNEI. V lost 2 bases and J 4 bases, leaving 6 bases between the germline ends. The length of the CDR3 is 14 residues. As the sequencing template, cDNA was produced by extracting RNA and reverse transcribing it. The repertoire was sequenced with immunoSEQ multiplex PCR; TCRdb's copy has only in-frame clones and lacks some. The repertoire holds 4,300 or so clones, with roughly 65% as singletons. Specified treatment: oral pan-JAK inhibitor, 5-10 mg twice daily. Researchers gathered lesional scalp punch biopsies and peripheral blood from patients with alopecia areata.

The sample in question was skin, obtained at week 24, from a patient treated with tofacitinib. The origin of this receptor is a human donor with alopecia areata. The chain has TRBV2 and TRBJ1-6; D may be TRBD1 (6 bases). The DNA for the CDR3 is TGTGCCAGCAGTGAACAGGGGTATAATTCACCCCTCCACTTT. It encodes CASSEQGYNSPLHF.